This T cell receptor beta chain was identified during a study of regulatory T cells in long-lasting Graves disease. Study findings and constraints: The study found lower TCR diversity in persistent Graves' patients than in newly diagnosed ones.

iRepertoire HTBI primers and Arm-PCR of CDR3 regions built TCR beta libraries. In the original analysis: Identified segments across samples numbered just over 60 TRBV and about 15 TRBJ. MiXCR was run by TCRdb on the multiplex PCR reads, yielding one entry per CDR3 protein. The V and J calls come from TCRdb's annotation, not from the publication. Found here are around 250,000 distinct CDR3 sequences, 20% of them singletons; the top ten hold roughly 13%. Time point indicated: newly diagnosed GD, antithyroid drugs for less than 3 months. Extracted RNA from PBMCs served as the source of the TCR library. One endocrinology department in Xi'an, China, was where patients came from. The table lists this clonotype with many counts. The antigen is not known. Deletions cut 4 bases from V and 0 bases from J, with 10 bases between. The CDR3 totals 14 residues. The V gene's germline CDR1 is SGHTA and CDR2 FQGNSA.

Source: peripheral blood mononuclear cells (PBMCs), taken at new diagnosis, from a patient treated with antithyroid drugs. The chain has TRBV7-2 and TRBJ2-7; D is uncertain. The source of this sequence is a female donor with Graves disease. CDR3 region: CASSYAGYSYEQYF. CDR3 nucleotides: TGTGCCAGCAGCTACGCCGGATACTCCTACGAGCAGTACTTC.